The entry below gives a single T cell receptor beta chain sequence along with its context. Its antigen remains unidentified. The data were obtained in a study of Graves' ophthalmopathy and Graves' hyperthyroidism. Study-level findings and limits: Ophthalmopathy could be told apart from stable hyperthyroidism by a 13-signature model (about 88% sensitivity, about 80% specificity).

In germline, CDR1 is SGHTA, CDR2 FQGNSA. The V gene lost 0 bases and the J gene lost 1 base, with 10 bases spanning the gap. This CDR3 has 16 residues. Amplification of TCR beta CDR3 regions used RNA transcripts. First-round RT-PCR used HTBI primers; second-round multiplex PCR followed. MiXCR was run by TCRdb on the multiplex PCR reads, yielding one entry per CDR3 protein. Among 150,000 to 200,000 distinct CDR3 sequences listed, approximately 40% were seen once. This TCR came from a man in his thirties or forties with Graves' ophthalmopathy. Sequencing was carried out using peripheral blood. The chain is built from TRBV7-2 and TRBJ1-5; possibly TRBD1 for D (5 bases). Here the CDR3 reads CASSLAGQGSNQPQHF. The CDR3 DNA follows: TGTGCCAGCAGCTTAGCGGGGCAGGGCAGCAATCAGCCCCAGCATTTT.